This T cell receptor (beta chain) was recovered during a study of control samples from healthy donors and cancer patients (TCRdb year 2020). From a lookup of the germline V gene (reference sequence), CDR1 and CDR2 are GTSNPN and SVGIG. From V the trimming removes 3 bases and from J it removes 3 bases, while the gene matches leave 8 bases of the junction unaccounted for. The CDR3, cysteine through phenylalanine, is 15 amino acids long. The entry retains the CDR3 DNA only, 45 bases that are in frame from base 1. The receptor library was made with the immunoSEQ multiplex PCR assay. The table was pulled from immuneACCESS by TCRdb, which kept in-frame rearrangements only. Such tables lose some clones; where checked, under half of the loss comes from unresolved V genes, and the rest has no known cause. A total of some 190,000 clones appear in this sample, roughly nine tenths of them only once. The ten biggest clones cover 1.5% to 2% of the sample.

About this clone: No cognate antigen has been identified for it. No base qualities exist here, and no much larger clone lies one base off it.

The sequence was collected from a man aged 30-40 years in good health. The sequenced sample consisted of blood. This chain is built from TRBV30 and TRBJ2-3, with 8 middle bases fitting TRBD2. CDR3 sequence: CAWSRAGLGTDTQYF. The nucleotide sequence reads TGTGCCTGGAGCAGAGCGGGACTAGGGACAGATACGCAGTATTTT.